The entry below gives a single T cell receptor beta chain sequence along with its context. The entry originates in a study of blood T cell repertoires in COVID-19. About the research overall: Acute and convalescent COVID-19 specimens originated in the United States, Italy and Spain. PBMCs, B-cell-depleted T cells, or T cells provided the cDNA or gDNA that made up the material.

Assay: immunoSEQ multiplex PCR; the TCRdb copy retains only in-frame clones and omits some. The sample gives a few hundred thousand clones, approximately 92% of which show up once; about 4.5% is in the top ten. Germline-derived CDR1 and CDR2 are SNHLY and FYNNEI. Deletions cut 4 bases from V and 1 base from J, with 11 bases between. The CDR3 has 15 amino acids. The origin of this receptor is a middle-aged woman who had recovered from COVID-19. Sequencing used peripheral blood. V gene TRBV2 combines with J gene TRBJ2-1, with a tentative D call TRBD2 (5 bases). The CDR3 bases are TGTGCCAGCAGTGTGGCTAGCAGATCCTACAATGAGCAGTTCTTC. Translation gives CASSVASRSYNEQFF. Full variable domain (missing parts from reference TRBV2 and TRBJ2-1): EPEVTQTPSHQVTQMGQEVILRCVPISNHLYFYWYRQILGQKVEFLVSFYNNEISEKSEIFDDQFSVERPDGSNFTLKIRSTKLEDSAMYFCASSVASRSYNEQFFGPGTRLTVL.